This TCR beta chain emerged from a study of T-cell memory formation after mild COVID-19. Whole-study results and caveats: Clones that shrank (day 15 to 85) were balanced CD4/CD8, whereas later expanders leaned CD4+.

A word on this clonotype: The antigen is unknown.

MiXCR, applied by TCRdb to the 5' RACE reads, yields one record per CDR3 protein. The sample holds a few hundred thousand distinct CDR3 sequences, roughly 15% seen once. Germline V gene data show CDR1 as LGHNA and CDR2 as YNFKEQ. The CDR3 has 16 amino acids. V was shortened by 1 base and J by 5 bases, with 12 bases between the two germline ends. Specimen: PBMCs or a T cell subset sorted from them (not recorded which). The TCR was taken from a man aged 18 to 35 who had mild COVID-19 (a few samples of this study predate the infection). Cell type and time point are not known. This chain uses TRBV4-2 with TRBJ1-6; D uncertain. CDR3 in amino acids: CASSQGKQHNNSPLHF. Written as DNA, the CDR3 is TGTGCCAGCAGCCAAGGGAAACAACACAATAATTCACCCCTCCACTTT.